This TCR beta chain emerged from a study of cytomegalovirus exposure and HLA in healthy donors. Study-wide results and limits: With high specificity and sensitivity, the classifier reportedly diagnosed cytomegalovirus status. V- and J-gene trimming of TCR beta was linked (in a later analysis) to a missense DCLRE1C variant. Being productive about 90% or about 30% of the time was typical of most TCR beta V segments in an earlier analysis.

Both 60 Vbeta primers and 13 Jbeta primers went into the PCR. Data came from immunoSEQ multiplex PCR; TCRdb stores just in-frame clones and leaves some out. The table shows around 120,000 clones, with approximately 72% occurring only once. To note about this clone: Its matching antigen is unknown.

The CDR3 runs to 15 residues. The germline V gene encodes CDR1 MNHEY and CDR2 SVGAGI. With 6 bases clipped from V and 3 bases from J, the junction kept 8 bases outside the gene matches. This sequence was found in a man in his 60s in good health and CMV-seropositive. V usage is TRBV6-5 and J usage is TRBJ2-7; TRBD2 matches 10 bases. The sample comprised PBMCs. As DNA, the CDR3 is TGTGCCAGCAGCCCCGGGACTAGCGTTGACTACGAGCAGTACTTC. Translated: CASSPGTSVDYEQYF.